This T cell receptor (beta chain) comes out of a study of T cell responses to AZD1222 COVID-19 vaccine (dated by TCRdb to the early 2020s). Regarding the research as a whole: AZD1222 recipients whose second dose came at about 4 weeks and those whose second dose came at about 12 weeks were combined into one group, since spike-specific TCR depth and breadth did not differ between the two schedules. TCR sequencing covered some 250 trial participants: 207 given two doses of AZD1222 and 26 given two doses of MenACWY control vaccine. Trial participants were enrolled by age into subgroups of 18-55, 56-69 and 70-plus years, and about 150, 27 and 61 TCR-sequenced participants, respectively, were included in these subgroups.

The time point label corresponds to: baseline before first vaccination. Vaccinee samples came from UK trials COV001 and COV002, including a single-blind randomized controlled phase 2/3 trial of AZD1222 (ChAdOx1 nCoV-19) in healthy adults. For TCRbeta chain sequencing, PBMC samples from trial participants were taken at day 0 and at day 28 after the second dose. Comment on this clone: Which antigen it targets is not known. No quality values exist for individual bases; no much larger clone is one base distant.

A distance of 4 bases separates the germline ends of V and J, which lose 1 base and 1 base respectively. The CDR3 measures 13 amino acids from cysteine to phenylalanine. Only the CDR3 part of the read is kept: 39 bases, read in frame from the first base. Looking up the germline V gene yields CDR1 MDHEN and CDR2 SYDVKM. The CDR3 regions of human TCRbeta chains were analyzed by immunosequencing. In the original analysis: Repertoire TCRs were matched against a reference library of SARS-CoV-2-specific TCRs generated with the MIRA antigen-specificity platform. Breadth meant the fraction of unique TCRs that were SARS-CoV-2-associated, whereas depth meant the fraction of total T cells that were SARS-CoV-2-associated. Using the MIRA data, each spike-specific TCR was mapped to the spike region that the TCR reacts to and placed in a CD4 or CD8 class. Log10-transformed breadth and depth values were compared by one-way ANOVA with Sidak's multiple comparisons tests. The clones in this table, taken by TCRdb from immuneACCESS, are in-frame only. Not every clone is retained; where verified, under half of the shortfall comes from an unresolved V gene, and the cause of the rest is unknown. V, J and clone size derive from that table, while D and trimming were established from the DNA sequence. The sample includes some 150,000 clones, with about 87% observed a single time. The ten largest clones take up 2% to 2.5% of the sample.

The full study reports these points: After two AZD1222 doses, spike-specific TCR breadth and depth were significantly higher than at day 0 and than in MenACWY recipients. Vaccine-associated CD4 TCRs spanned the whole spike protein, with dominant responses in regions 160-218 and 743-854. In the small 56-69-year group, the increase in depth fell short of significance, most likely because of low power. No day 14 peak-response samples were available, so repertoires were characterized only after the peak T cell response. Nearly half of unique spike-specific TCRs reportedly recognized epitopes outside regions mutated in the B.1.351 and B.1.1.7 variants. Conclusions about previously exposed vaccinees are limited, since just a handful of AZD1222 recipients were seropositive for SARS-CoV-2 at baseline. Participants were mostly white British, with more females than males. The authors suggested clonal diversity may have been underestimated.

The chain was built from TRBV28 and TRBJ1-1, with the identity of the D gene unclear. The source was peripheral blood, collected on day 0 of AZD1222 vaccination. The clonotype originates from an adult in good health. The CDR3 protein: CASSLLGNTEAFF. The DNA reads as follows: TGTGCCAGCAGTTTATTGGGGAACACTGAAGCTTTCTTT.